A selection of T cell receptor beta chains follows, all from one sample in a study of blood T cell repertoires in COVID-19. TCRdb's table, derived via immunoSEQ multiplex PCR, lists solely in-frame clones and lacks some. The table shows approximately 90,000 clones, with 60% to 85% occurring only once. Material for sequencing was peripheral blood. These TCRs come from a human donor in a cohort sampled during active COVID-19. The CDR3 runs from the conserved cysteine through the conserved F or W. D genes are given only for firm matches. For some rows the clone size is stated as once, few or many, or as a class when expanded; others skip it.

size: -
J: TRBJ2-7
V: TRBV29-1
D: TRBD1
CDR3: CSAGQGSIEQYF
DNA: TGCAGCGCGGGACAGGGATCGATCGAGCAGTACTTC

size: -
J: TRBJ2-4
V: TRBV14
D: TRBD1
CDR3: CASSRTPDRVKNIQYF
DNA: TGTGCCAGCAGCCGCACCCCGGACAGGGTAAAAAACATTCAGTACTTC

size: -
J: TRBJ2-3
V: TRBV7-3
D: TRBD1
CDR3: CASSLTGTGLDTQYF
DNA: TGTGCCAGCAGCTTAACTGGGACAGGGTTGGATACGCAGTATTTT

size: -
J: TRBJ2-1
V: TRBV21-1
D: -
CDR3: CASSKDGARTINEQFF
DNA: TGTGCCAGCAGCAAAGATGGGGCTAGGACAATCAATGAGCAGTTCTTC

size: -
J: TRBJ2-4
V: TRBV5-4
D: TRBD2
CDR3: CASSQGLAGAAKNIQYF
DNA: TGTGCCAGCAGTCAAGGACTAGCGGGAGCAGCCAAAAACATTCAGTACTTC

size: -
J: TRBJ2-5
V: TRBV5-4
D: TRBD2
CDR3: CASSLETSGSQETQYF
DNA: TGTGCCAGCAGCTTGGAGACTAGCGGGAGTCAAGAGACCCAGTACTTC

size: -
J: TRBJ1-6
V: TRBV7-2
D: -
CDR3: CASSPRGAGSGSPLHF
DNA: TGTGCCAGCAGCCCACGTGGTGCAGGATCGGGATCACCCCTCCACTTT

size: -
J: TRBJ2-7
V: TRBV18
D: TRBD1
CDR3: CASSQRTGLSSYEQYF
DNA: TGTGCCAGCTCACAACGGACAGGGCTGAGCTCCTACGAGCAGTACTTC

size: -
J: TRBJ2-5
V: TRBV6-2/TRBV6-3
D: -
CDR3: CASRPPGLETQYF
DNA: TGTGCCAGCAGGCCTCCGGGACTAGAGACCCAGTACTTC

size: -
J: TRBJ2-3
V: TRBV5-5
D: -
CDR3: CASSFGQSTDTQYF
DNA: TGTGCCAGCAGCTTCGGTCAATCCACAGATACGCAGTATTTT

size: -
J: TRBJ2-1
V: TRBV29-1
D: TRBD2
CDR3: CSVGLAGKQFF
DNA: TGCAGCGTTGGACTAGCGGGAAAGCAGTTCTTC

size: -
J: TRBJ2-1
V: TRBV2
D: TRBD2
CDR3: CASKRTSGRYNEQFF
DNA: TGTGCCAGCAAAAGGACTAGCGGGAGATACAATGAGCAGTTCTTC

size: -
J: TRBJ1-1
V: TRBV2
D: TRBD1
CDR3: CASSKARTGGTEAFF
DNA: TGTGCCAGCAGTAAAGCCCGGACAGGGGGCACTGAAGCTTTCTTT

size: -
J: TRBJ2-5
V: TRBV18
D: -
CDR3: CASSPTPSNVQETQYF
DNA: TGTGCCAGCTCACCAACTCCTAGCAACGTCCAAGAGACCCAGTACTTC

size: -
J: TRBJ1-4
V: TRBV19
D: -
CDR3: CASRRQHNEKLFF
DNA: TGTGCCAGTAGGCGACAGCATAATGAAAAACTGTTTTTT

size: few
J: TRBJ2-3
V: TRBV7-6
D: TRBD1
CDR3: CASSKEPGQIPDTQYF
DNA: TGTGCCAGCAGCAAAGAACCGGGACAGATCCCAGATACGCAGTATTTT

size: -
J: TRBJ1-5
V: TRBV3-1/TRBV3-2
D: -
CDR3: CASSQAGNQPQHF
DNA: TGTGCCAGCAGCCAAGCGGGCAATCAGCCCCAGCATTTT

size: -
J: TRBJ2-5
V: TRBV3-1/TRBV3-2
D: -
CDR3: CASSQDPTQETQYF
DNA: TGTGCCAGCAGCCAAGATCCGACTCAAGAGACCCAGTACTTC

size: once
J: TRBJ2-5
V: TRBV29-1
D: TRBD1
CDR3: CSVPSGQGGTQYF
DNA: TGCAGCGTCCCCTCCGGACAGGGTGGGACCCAGTACTTC

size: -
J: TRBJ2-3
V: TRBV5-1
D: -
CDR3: CASSSPGSPTQYF
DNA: TGCGCCAGCAGCTCCCCAGGTTCCCCCACGCAGTATTTT

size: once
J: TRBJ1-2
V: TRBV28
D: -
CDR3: CASEGGSYGYTF
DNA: TGTGCCAGCGAGGGGGGGAGCTATGGCTACACCTTC

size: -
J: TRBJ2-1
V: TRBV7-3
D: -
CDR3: CASSLAPSSYNEQFF
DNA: TGTGCCAGCAGCTTAGCCCCCAGCTCCTACAATGAGCAGTTCTTC

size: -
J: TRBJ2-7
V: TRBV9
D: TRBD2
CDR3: CASSVLAGVGEQYF
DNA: TGTGCCAGCAGCGTTCTAGCGGGAGTAGGTGAGCAGTACTTC

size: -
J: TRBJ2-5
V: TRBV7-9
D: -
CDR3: CASSLGPRGVSETQYF
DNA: TGTGCCAGCAGCTTAGGTCCCAGGGGTGTATCAGAGACCCAGTACTTC

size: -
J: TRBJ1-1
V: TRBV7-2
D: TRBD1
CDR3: CASRIRGTGTMNTEAFF
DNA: TGTGCCAGCAGGATCCGGGGGACAGGGACTATGAACACTGAAGCTTTCTTT

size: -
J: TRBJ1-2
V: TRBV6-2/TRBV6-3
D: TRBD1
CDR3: CASSPQGYGYTF
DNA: TGTGCCAGCAGCCCACAGGGGTATGGCTACACCTTC

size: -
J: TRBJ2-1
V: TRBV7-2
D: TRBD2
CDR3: CATTVGREHNEQFF
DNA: TGTGCCACTACGGTGGGGCGGGAGCACAATGAGCAGTTCTTC

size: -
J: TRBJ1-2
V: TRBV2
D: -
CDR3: CASSEQARGYTF
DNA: TGTGCCAGCAGTGAACAGGCGCGTGGCTACACCTTC

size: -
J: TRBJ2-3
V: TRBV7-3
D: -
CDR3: CASSLRVSSVSTDTQYF
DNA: TGTGCCAGCAGCTTAAGGGTTTCGAGCGTAAGCACAGATACGCAGTATTTT

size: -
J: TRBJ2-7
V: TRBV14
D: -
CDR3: CASSQEGSYEQYF
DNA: TGTGCCAGCAGCCAAGAGGGCTCGTACGAGCAGTACTTC

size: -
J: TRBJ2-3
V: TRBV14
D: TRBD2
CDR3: CASSRLAVGSDTQYF
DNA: TGTGCCAGCAGTCGACTAGCGGTTGGGTCAGATACGCAGTATTTT

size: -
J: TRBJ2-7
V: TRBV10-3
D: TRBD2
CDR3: CAIGLAGAGEQYF
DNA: TGTGCCATCGGACTAGCGGGAGCTGGCGAGCAGTACTTC

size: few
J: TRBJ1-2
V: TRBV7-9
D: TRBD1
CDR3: CASSGPGTGRVGYTF
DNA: TGTGCCAGCAGCGGTCCCGGGACAGGGCGAGTTGGCTACACCTTC

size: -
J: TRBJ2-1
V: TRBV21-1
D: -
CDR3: CASNPLILAGVDNEQFF
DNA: TGTGCCAGCAACCCACTGATACTAGCGGGAGTGGATAATGAGCAGTTCTTC

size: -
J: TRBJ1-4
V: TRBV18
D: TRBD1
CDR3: CASSLITGAINEKLFF
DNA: TGTGCCAGCTCACTGATAACAGGGGCCATCAATGAAAAACTGTTTTTT

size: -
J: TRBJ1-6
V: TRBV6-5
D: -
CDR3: CASSKKSSYNSPLHF
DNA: TGTGCCAGCAGTAAAAAGAGCTCCTATAATTCACCCCTCCACTTT

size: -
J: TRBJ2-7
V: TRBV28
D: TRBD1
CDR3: CASSLPTGIFYEQYF
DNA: TGTGCCAGCAGTTTACCGACAGGGATTTTCTACGAGCAGTACTTC

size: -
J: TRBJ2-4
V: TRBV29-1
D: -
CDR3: CSVPDSNKNIQYF
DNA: TGCAGCGTCCCTGACTCAAATAAAAACATTCAGTACTTC

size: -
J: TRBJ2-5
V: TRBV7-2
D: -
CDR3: CASSVDASPQETQYF
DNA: TGTGCCAGCAGCGTAGATGCTAGCCCTCAAGAGACCCAGTACTTC

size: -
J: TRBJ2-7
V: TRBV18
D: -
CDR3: CASSPIREGYEQYF
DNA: TGTGCCAGCTCACCAATCCGGGAAGGGTACGAGCAGTACTTC

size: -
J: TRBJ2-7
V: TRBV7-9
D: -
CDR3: CASSLGQVGEQYF
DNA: TGTGCCAGCAGCTTAGGACAGGTGGGCGAGCAGTACTTC

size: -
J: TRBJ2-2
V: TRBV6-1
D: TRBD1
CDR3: CASRGQGASGELFF
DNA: TGTGCCAGCAGGGGACAGGGGGCTTCCGGGGAGCTGTTTTTT

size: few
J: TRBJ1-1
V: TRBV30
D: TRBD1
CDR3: CAWILTGRRTEAFF
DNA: TGTGCCTGGATCTTGACAGGGCGGAGGACTGAAGCTTTCTTT

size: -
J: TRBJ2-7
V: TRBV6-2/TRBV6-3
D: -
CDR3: CASTPRSYYEQYF
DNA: TGTGCCAGCACCCCACGTTCCTACTACGAGCAGTACTTC

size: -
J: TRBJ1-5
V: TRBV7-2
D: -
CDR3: CASSFGNQPQHF
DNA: TGTGCCAGCAGCTTCGGGAATCAGCCCCAGCATTTT

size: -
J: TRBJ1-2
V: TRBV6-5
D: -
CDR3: CASSYQKNYGYTF
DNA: TGTGCCAGCAGTTATCAGAAAAACTATGGCTACACCTTC

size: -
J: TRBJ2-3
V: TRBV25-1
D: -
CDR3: CASSDTVTDTQYF
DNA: TGTGCCAGCAGTGACACGGTCACAGATACGCAGTATTTT

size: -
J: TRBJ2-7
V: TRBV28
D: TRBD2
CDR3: CASSKPIAGARYEQYF
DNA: TGTGCCAGCAGTAAACCTATAGCGGGAGCTCGCTACGAGCAGTACTTC

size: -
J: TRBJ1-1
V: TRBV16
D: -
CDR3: CASSQQGLGGEAFF
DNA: TGTGCCAGCAGCCAACAGGGTCTCGGGGGTGAAGCTTTCTTT

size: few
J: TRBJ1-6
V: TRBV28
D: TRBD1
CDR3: CASMGPGQGTSPLHF
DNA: TGTGCCAGCATGGGTCCCGGACAGGGGACTTCACCCCTCCACTTT